Listed below are T cell receptor beta chains from one sample, sequenced in a study of T cell repertoires in cytomegalovirus infection. No antigen has been assigned to these receptors. MiXCR, run by TCRdb on the reads, gives a single entry per CDR3 protein. The table lists 360,000 or so distinct CDR3 sequences, approximately 30% of them singletons. The sequencing here drew on cultured PBMCs, taken from culture after CMV antigen stimulation. The receptor set was obtained from a human donor in good health (CMV status not recorded). Some clones in this sample may be carry-over from other donors' samples. Both conserved end residues are part of each CDR3. The D gene is left open where the match is weak. Only some rows state a clone size, as once, few, many or a class for expanded clones.

abundance,v_gene,d_gene,j_gene,CDR3aa,CDR3nt
NA,TRBV7-2,NA,TRBJ2-3,CASSLGQITDTQYF,TGTGCCAGCAGCTTAGGCCAGATCACAGATACGCAGTATTTT
few,TRBV7-4,NA,TRBJ2-1,CASSTGLNNEQFF,TGTGCCAGCAGCACGGGACTGAACAATGAGCAGTTCTTC
NA,TRBV7-2,TRBD2,TRBJ2-5,CASSLAGTSGQETQYF,TGTGCCAGCAGCTTAGCGGGGACTAGCGGCCAAGAGACCCAGTACTTC
many,TRBV7-2,TRBD1,TRBJ2-3,CASSSDRGVDTQYF,TGTGCCAGCAGCTCAGACAGGGGGGTAGATACGCAGTATTTT
NA,TRBV12-3/TRBV12-4,NA,TRBJ1-3,CASSPGEAGNTIYF,TGTGCCAGCAGCCCGGGGGAAGCTGGAAACACCATATATTTT
NA,TRBV15,NA,TRBJ2-3,CATSPGSGDTQYF,TGTGCCACCAGCCCCGGCTCCGGAGATACGCAGTATTTT
NA,TRBV12-3/TRBV12-4,TRBD1,TRBJ1-1,CASSPRTGKHTEAFF,TGTGCCAGCAGTCCGCGGACAGGGAAGCACACTGAAGCTTTCTTT
NA,TRBV4-3,NA,TRBJ2-7,CASSQESTGVYEQYF,TGCGCCAGCAGCCAAGAATCGACGGGAGTTTACGAGCAGTACTTC
NA,TRBV4-1,TRBD2,TRBJ2-5,CASSQESRLADTYQETQYF,TGCGCCAGCAGCCAAGAAAGCCGGCTAGCGGACACGTACCAAGAGACCCAGTACTTC
NA,TRBV28,NA,TRBJ1-2,CASSSYRATYTF,TGTGCCAGCAGTTCTTACAGGGCCACCTACACCTTC
NA,TRBV20-1,NA,TRBJ1-1,CSARLDTEAFF,TGCAGTGCGCGCCTTGACACTGAAGCTTTCTTT
many,TRBV27,TRBD2,TRBJ2-2,CASSPSRSTAGAGELFF,TGTGCCAGCAGTCCTTCCCGTTCCACCGCGGGGGCCGGGGAGCTGTTTTTT
many,TRBV7-2,TRBD1,TRBJ1-1,CASSLDRTGGTEAFF,TGTGCCAGCAGCCTGGATCGGACAGGGGGCACTGAAGCTTTCTTT
many,TRBV7-2,NA,TRBJ2-6,CASSSLRQEFNSGANVLTF,TGTGCCAGCAGCTCCCTGCGACAGGAATTCAACTCTGGGGCCAACGTCCTGACTTTC
few,TRBV7-2,NA,TRBJ2-2,CASSLEMGDGELFF,TGTGCCAGCAGCTTAGAGATGGGGGACGGGGAGCTGTTTTTT
NA,TRBV7-2,TRBD1,TRBJ2-5,CASSPGQGSRTQYF,TGTGCCAGCAGCCCGGGACAGGGATCGAGGACCCAGTACTTC
many,TRBV11-2,NA,TRBJ1-3,CASSTGNTIYF,TGTGCTAGTTCAACTGGAAACACCATATATTTT
many,TRBV19,TRBD1,TRBJ2-1,CASSNRQGGNEQFF,TGTGCCAGTAGTAACAGACAGGGGGGCAATGAGCAGTTCTTC
NA,TRBV29-1,NA,TRBJ1-1,CSVGGFLAGNTEAFF,TGCAGCGTCGGCGGGTTCCTCGCCGGGAACACTGAAGCTTTCTTT
NA,TRBV28,NA,TRBJ2-5,CASSFRRLSLETQYF,TGTGCCAGCAGTTTTCGACGTCTAAGCTTAGAGACCCAGTACTTC
many,TRBV7-2,NA,TRBJ2-3,CASSLVLGTDTQYF,TGTGCCAGCAGCTTGGTACTCGGCACAGATACGCAGTATTTT
NA,TRBV4-3,NA,TRBJ2-7,CASSQGATGSHRSYEQYF,TGCGCCAGCAGCCAAGGGGCGACTGGATCTCATCGTTCCTACGAGCAGTACTTC
NA,TRBV20-1,TRBD1,TRBJ2-1,CSARDVDRVYNEQFF,TGCAGTGCTAGAGATGTGGACAGGGTCTACAATGAGCAGTTCTTC
few,TRBV7-8,NA,TRBJ2-5,CASTKETQYF,TGTGCCAGCACCAAAGAGACCCAGTACTTC
NA,TRBV7-9,TRBD2,TRBJ2-5,CASSLVVGLAGGPGETQYF,TGTGCCAGCAGCTTAGTGGTTGGACTAGCGGGAGGGCCGGGAGAGACCCAGTACTTC
NA,TRBV28,NA,TRBJ1-3,CASSSASVSGNTIYF,TGTGCCAGCAGTTCCGCGTCTGTATCTGGAAACACCATATATTTT
NA,TRBV11-2,TRBD2,TRBJ2-2,CASSLDMAGVGHTGELFF,TGTGCCAGCAGCTTGGATATGGCGGGAGTGGGCCACACCGGGGAGCTGTTTTTT
NA,TRBV7-9,NA,TRBJ2-5,CASSPGDLSGTQYF,TGTGCCAGCAGCCCCGGGGATCTAAGTGGGACCCAGTACTTC
few,TRBV7-2,NA,TRBJ2-2,CASSLELANTGELFF,TGTGCCAGCAGCTTAGAACTCGCGAACACCGGGGAGCTGTTTTTT
few,TRBV4-1,TRBD2,TRBJ2-1,CASSQLGLAAYNEQFF,TGCGCCAGCAGCCAGTTGGGACTAGCGGCCTACAATGAGCAGTTCTTC
NA,TRBV20-1,NA,TRBJ1-2,CSASYPREVGYTF,TGCAGTGCTAGCTACCCGAGGGAGGTCGGCTACACCTTC
NA,TRBV27,NA,TRBJ2-5,CASSSRDRYQETQYF,TGTGCCAGCAGTTCTCGCGACAGGTACCAAGAGACCCAGTACTTC
NA,TRBV29-1,NA,TRBJ2-6,CSAKVVGLETGANVLTF,TGCAGCGCCAAAGTAGTGGGATTAGAAACTGGGGCCAACGTCCTGACTTTC
NA,TRBV6-2/TRBV6-3,NA,TRBJ2-1,CASSYPSAKYNEQFF,TGTGCCAGCAGTTACCCCTCTGCAAAGTACAATGAGCAGTTCTTC
NA,TRBV27,TRBD2,TRBJ2-7,CASSSRSGRASSSYEQYF,TGTGCCAGCAGTTCCCGTAGCGGGAGGGCATCATCCTCCTACGAGCAGTACTTC
NA,TRBV12-3/TRBV12-4,TRBD2,TRBJ2-5,CASSRLAGGPGETQYF,TGTGCCAGCAGTAGACTAGCGGGAGGGCCGGGAGAGACCCAGTACTTC
few,TRBV7-2,TRBD2,TRBJ2-7,CASSLASASGSEF,TGTGCCAGCAGCTTAGCGTCGGCTAGCGGGAGCGAGTTC
few,TRBV24-1,TRBD2,TRBJ2-2,CATSDLRTSGSTGELFF,TGTGCCACCAGTGACCTTAGGACTAGCGGGAGCACCGGGGAGCTGTTTTTT